This T cell receptor beta chain was sequenced in a study of blood T cell repertoires in COVID-19. Methods used by the authors: Reference gene primer amplification in the assay estimated nucleated cell counts. Generated by immunoSEQ multiplex PCR, the TCRdb table keeps only in-frame clones and is missing some. Clonal size and the V and J genes are those of that table, whereas D and trimming came from the DNA. The sample contains about 190,000 clones, roughly 73% of which appear only once. The sequence was obtained from a woman aged 80 or over with active or convalescent COVID-19. The sequencing sample was made of peripheral blood.

The chain's CDR3 is CAWSTPPSTGAQYF. The CDR3 nucleotides are TGTGCCTGGAGCACCCCTCCCTCGACAGGCGCCCAGTACTTC. The V call is TRBV30, the J call TRBJ2-5, with D possibly matching TRBD1 (6 bases). Trimming took 3 bases from V and 9 from J, leaving 20 bases between them. Per germline, CDR1 GTSNPN and CDR2 SVGIG (reference sequence). This CDR3 has 14 amino acids.